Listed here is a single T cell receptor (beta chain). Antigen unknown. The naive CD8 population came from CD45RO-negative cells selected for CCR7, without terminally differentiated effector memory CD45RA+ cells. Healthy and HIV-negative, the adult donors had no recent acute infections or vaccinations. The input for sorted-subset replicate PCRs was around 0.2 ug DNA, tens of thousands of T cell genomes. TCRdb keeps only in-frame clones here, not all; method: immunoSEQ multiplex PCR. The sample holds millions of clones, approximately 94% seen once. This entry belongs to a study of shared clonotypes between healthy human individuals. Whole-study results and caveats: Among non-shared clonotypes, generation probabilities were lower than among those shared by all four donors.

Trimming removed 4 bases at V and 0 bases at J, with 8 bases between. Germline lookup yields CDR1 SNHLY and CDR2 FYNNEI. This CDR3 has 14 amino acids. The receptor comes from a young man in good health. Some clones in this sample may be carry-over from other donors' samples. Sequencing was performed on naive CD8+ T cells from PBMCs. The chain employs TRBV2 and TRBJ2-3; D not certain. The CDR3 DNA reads TGTGCCAGCAGTGGAGAGTTTAGCACAGATACGCAGTATTTT. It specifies CASSGEFSTDTQYF. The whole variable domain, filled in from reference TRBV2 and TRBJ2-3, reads EPEVTQTPSHQVTQMGQEVILRCVPISNHLYFYWYRQILGQKVEFLVSFYNNEISEKSEIFDDQFSVERPDGSNFTLKIRSTKLEDSAMYFCASSGEFSTDTQYFGPGTRLTVL.